This TCR beta chain was recovered during a study of blood T cell repertoires in COVID-19. Study background: The United States, Italy and Spain supplied acute and convalescent COVID-19 samples. PBMCs, B-cell-depleted T cells, or T cells provided the cDNA or gDNA that made up the material.

Source study methods: Scientists estimated how many nucleated cells there were by amplifying reference gene primers. Profiled with immunoSEQ multiplex PCR; TCRdb holds only in-frame clones, not every one. The DNA gave D and trimming, while V, J and clone size come from that table. In the table there are 100,000 to 150,000 clones, 65% to 90% of which are singletons. From germline, CDR1 is LGHDT and CDR2 YNNKEL (reference sequence). V was cut by 2 bases and J by 5 bases, with 12 bases left in between. This CDR3 contains 14 residues. Sequencing was performed on peripheral blood. V and J are TRBV3-1 (or the pseudogene TRBV3-2) and TRBJ1-1; tentatively, D is TRBD1 (6 bases). The TCR was taken from a woman older than 75 with acute or convalescent COVID-19. The CDR3 DNA is TGTGCCAGCAGCCAAAATACAGGGAAGACTGAAGCTTTCTTT. Translated, it gives CASSQNTGKTEAFF.